This T cell receptor (beta chain) comes out of a study of shared clonotypes between healthy human individuals. Turning to the study itself: CD8 memory received one plate per donor, CD8 naive two, CD4 memory three and CD4 naive three.

Trimming took 7 bases from V and 0 from J, leaving 16 bases between them. This CDR3 contains 15 residues. Germline V gives CDR1 ENHRY, CDR2 SYGVKD. The repertoire was sequenced with immunoSEQ multiplex PCR; TCRdb's copy has only in-frame clones and lacks some. The sample shows 2 million to 2.5 million clones, almost 96% of them seen only once. Findings and caveats of the study: Researchers sampled only blood; tissue repertoires likely differ. A handful of donors held approximately 5% of naive CD4 clonotypes in common.

The study separated CD4+ cells into CD45RA+ naive and CD45RA-negative memory subsets. Points on this clone: No antigen is known for it.

This rearrangement joins TRBV10-3 to TRBJ2-7; possible D gene TRBD1, 6 bases. The TCR originated in a man between 18 and 29 years old in good health. The sequencing input was naive CD4+ T cells sorted from blood. Specified subset: CD45RA+ positively selected. CDR3 region: CAIMGPGQHSYEQYF. The CDR3, as DNA: TGTGCCATCATGGGACCAGGACAGCACTCCTACGAGCAGTACTTC.